The 5 T cell receptor beta chains below come from one sample, sequenced in a study of blood T cell repertoires in COVID-19. This table comes from immunoSEQ multiplex PCR, and its TCRdb copy is limited to in-frame clones, with some not included. The data show 25,000 to 40,000 clones, almost 90% seen once. The sequencing sample was made of peripheral blood. These TCRs come from a human donor with active COVID-19. The donor label of this sample is uncertain.

The J gene is TRBJ1-1, the V gene TRBV11-2; D unclear. The CDR3 spans 15 residues. The V gene lost 4 bases and the J gene lost 1 base, with 13 bases spanning the gap. Germline CDR1 reads SGHAT; CDR2 reads FQNNGV. The CDR3: CASSSLLRGNTEAFF. In DNA form, the CDR3 reads TGTGCCAGCAGCTCCCTTTTGCGGGGGAACACTGAAGCTTTCTTT.

The V call is TRBV7-2, the J call TRBJ2-2; the D is unclear. The V end lost 2 bases, the J end lost 1 base, and 5 bases lay between the germline ends. Looked up from germline, CDR1 is SGHTA and CDR2 is FQGNSA. CDR3 size: 14 residues. The chain's CDR3 is CASSLSWNTGELFF. The CDR3 coding sequence is TGTGCCAGCAGCTTATCCTGGAACACCGGGGAGCTGTTTTTT.

The chain uses TRBV21-1 and TRBJ2-7; the table's D call of TRBD2 was not tested on the DNA. TRBV21-1 is an annotated pseudogene. The CDR3 consists of 20 residues. The CDR3 DNA follows: TGTGCCAGCAGCAGGGAAAGGGGGGGATCCGCAAAAACAAGCTCCTACGAGCAGTACTTC. It specifies CASSRERGGSAKTSSYEQYF.

The CDR3 nucleotides are TGTGCCAGCAGTATACTAGCGGGTACGTCAGAGACCCAGTACTTC. Residues: CASSILAGTSETQYF. The chain links TRBV2 to TRBJ2-5; 9 bases agree with TRBD2. This CDR3 contains 15 residues. CDR1 is SNHLY and CDR2 is FYNNEI in the germline V gene. With 5 bases clipped from V and 4 bases from J, the junction kept 8 bases outside the gene matches.

In DNA form, the CDR3 reads TGTGCCAGCTCCTTTGGGGACAGGGCCTCCTACGAGCAGTACTTC. Translated: CASSFGDRASYEQYF. The chain is built from TRBV27 and TRBJ2-7, with 9 positions matching TRBD1. The CDR3 totals 15 residues. Germline CDR1 MNHEY, CDR2 SMNVEV (reference sequence). J was trimmed by 0 bases and V by 8 bases; bases with no gene match: 8.